This T cell receptor beta chain is drawn from a study of blood T cells in healthy people across ages. General observations from the study: Estimates of total diversity, which came from one million sequenced T cells, were considered to be underestimates. As naive T cell percentage varied, TCR beta diversity correlated strongly with it.

V was clipped by 7 bases and J by 1 base; unmatched bases: 8. The CDR3 consists of 15 residues. It was with a sample-barcoded 5' primer and a J-beta primer mix that a second PCR of about 6 to 12 cycles was run. Using its own MiXCR run on the 5' RACE reads, TCRdb lists one record per CDR3 protein. The table lists some 370,000 distinct CDR3 sequences, approximately 47% of them singletons. The table lists this clonotype with a few counts. Antigen: not known. The clonotype comes from a man between 60 and 75 years old in good health. Sequencing was done on a sample of blood. This chain connects TRBV12-3 or TRBV12-4 to TRBJ2-7; 9 bases agree with TRBD1. The CDR3 spells CASKPRGQGSYEQYF. Here the CDR3 DNA reads TGTGCCAGCAAACCAAGGGGACAGGGTTCCTACGAGCAGTACTTC.